This paragraph reports one T cell receptor (beta chain). Its antigen is not known. The data derive from a study of cytomegalovirus exposure and HLA in healthy donors. General study findings and limits: Subsequent analysis revealed that first-cohort TCR clusters tended to co-occur in the 120 validation repertoires. Listed as cytomegalovirus-associated were 164 TCR beta chains.

Germline CDR1 SGDLS, CDR2 YYNGEE. This CDR3 spans 16 amino acids. V shed 4 bases and J 0 bases; nucleotides not matched to a gene: 9. Assay used: immunoSEQ multiplex PCR; TCRdb lists only in-frame clones, some missing. The repertoire consists of some 240,000 clones, with 87% occurring once and the leading ten covering about 2%. The receptor comes from a young woman in good health and CMV-seropositive. Sequencing was performed on PBMCs. The chain is built from TRBV9 and TRBJ1-1, with TRBD1 matching over 7 bases. CDR3 protein: CASSPLTGIMNTEAFF. The CDR3 DNA is TGTGCCAGCAGCCCCTTGACAGGGATCATGAACACTGAAGCTTTCTTT.